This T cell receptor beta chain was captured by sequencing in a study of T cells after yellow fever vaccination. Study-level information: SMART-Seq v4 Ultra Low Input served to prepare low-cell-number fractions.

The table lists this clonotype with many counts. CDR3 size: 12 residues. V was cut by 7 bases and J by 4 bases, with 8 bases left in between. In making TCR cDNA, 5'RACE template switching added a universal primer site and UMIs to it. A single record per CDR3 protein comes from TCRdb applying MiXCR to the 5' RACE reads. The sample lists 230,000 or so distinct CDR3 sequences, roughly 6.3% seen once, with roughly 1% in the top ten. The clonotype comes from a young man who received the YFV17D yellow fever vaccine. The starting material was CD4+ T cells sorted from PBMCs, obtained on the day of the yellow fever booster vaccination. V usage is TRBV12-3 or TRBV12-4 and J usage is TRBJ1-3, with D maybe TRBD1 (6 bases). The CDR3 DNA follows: TGTGCCAGCAAAACAGGGGGAAACACCATATATTTT. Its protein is CASKTGGNTIYF.